This entry lists 19 T cell receptor beta chains sequenced from one sample in a study of blood T cell repertoires in COVID-19. Produced via immunoSEQ multiplex PCR; TCRdb's table is partial and in-frame only. The sample yields 56,000 or so clones, around 80% seen once. Sequenced material: peripheral blood. The source is a man aged 45 to 65 with acute or convalescent COVID-19.

The chain uses TRBV9 and TRBJ2-1; no firm D call. Germline V gene data show CDR1 as SGDLS and CDR2 as YYNGEE. V lost 3 bases, J lost 3 bases, and 13 bases lay in between. This CDR3 contains 15 residues. The CDR3 coding sequence is TGTGCCAGCAGCGCGAGGATGGTTGGCTACAATGAGCAGTTCTTC. Translated, it gives CASSARMVGYNEQFF.

The chain has TRBV25-1 and TRBJ2-1; D remains ambiguous. Germline CDR1 is MGHDK and CDR2 is SYGVNS. V lost 6 bases to trimming and J lost 5 bases, with 11 bases between them. The CDR3 spans 13 residues. In DNA form, the CDR3 reads TGTGCCAGCAGCCTCAATCCGGACAATGAGCAGTTCTTC. This codes for CASSLNPDNEQFF. Full variable domain (missing parts from reference TRBV25-1 and TRBJ2-1): EADIYQTPRYLVIGTGKKITLECSQTMGHDKMYWYQQDPGMELHLIHYSYGVNSTEKGDLSSESTVSRIRTEHFPLTLESARPSHTSQYLCASSLNPDNEQFFGPGTRLTVL.

This clone has only one observation. The CDR3 protein is CASRLAGHETQYF. CDR3 DNA sequence: TGTGCCAGCAGGTTAGCGGGGCACGAGACCCAGTACTTC. The J gene is TRBJ2-5, the V gene TRBV28; 8 bases align to TRBD2. V lost 6 bases and J lost 5; bases outside the gene matches: 5. This CDR3 has 13 residues. CDR1 and CDR2 (germline): MDHEN, SYDVKM.

CDR3 loop: CASSQVSPGYIDEQYF. CDR3 in DNA: TGTGCCAGCAGCCAAGTGAGCCCAGGGTATATTGACGAGCAGTACTTC. The V gene is TRBV3-1 (or the pseudogene TRBV3-2), the J gene TRBJ2-7; D perhaps matches TRBD1 (5 bases). This CDR3 is 16 amino acids long. Trimming shortened V by 1 base and J by 5 bases, and 18 bases separated the two germline ends. CDR1 and CDR2 from the germline V gene are LGHDT and YNNKEL (reference sequence).

This chain connects TRBV7-9 to TRBJ2-7; D possibly corresponds to TRBD2 (5 bases). V lost 2 bases and J 3 bases, leaving 14 bases between the germline ends. Germline loops: CDR1 SEHNR, CDR2 FQNEAQ (reference sequence). The CDR3 is 15 amino acids. The CDR3 region is CASSLYPDSYYEQYF. CDR3 bases: TGTGCCAGCAGCTTATACCCGGACTCATACTACGAGCAGTACTTC.

V gene TRBV24-1 combines with J gene TRBJ1-2, with 9 bases matching TRBD1. The CDR3 has 12 amino acids. V was pared by 5 bases and J by 7 bases, with 1 base of the junction left unmatched. Germline loops: CDR1 KGHDR, CDR2 SFDVKD. DNA for the CDR3: TGTGCCACCAGTGGGACAGGGGCTGGCTACACCTTC. Protein product: CATSGTGAGYTF.

This clone was seen more than once but under ten times. The gene calls are TRBV27 and TRBJ2-1; 8 nucleotides line up with TRBD1. Trimming at V came to 5 bases and at J to 3 bases, leaving 6 bases not matched to a gene. From germline, CDR1 is MNHEY and CDR2 SMNVEV (reference sequence). The length of the CDR3 is 15 residues. CDR3 nucleotide sequence: TGTGCCAGCAGTCCGAGACAGGGGTACTACAATGAGCAGTTCTTC. Its protein product is CASSPRQGYYNEQFF.

CDR3 nucleotide sequence: TGTGCCAGCAGCTTTTCGGACAGGTCTTACGAGCAGTACTTC. Translation: CASSFSDRSYEQYF. The chain joins TRBV5-4 to TRBJ2-7; 7 nucleotides match TRBD1. Germline loops: CDR1 SGHNT, CDR2 YYREEE (reference sequence). Unmatched junction bases numbered 6, after V lost 2 bases and J lost 4 bases. The CDR3 length is 14 residues. Drawing the rest from reference TRBV5-4 and TRBJ2-7, the complete variable domain is ETGVTQSPTHLIKTRGQQVTLRCSSQSGHNTVSWYQQALGQGPQFIFQYYREEENGRGNFPPRFSGLQFPNYSSELNVNALELDDSALYLCASSFSDRSYEQYFGPGTRLTVT.

This chain links TRBV5-1 with TRBJ2-1; 11 bases line up with TRBD2. V was pared by 4 bases and J by 9 bases, with 6 bases of the junction left unmatched. Germline V gene sequence: CDR1 SGHRS, CDR2 YFSETQ. This CDR3 is built from 14 residues. The CDR3 sequence is CASSVTSGIVEQFF. As DNA, the CDR3 is TGCGCCAGCAGCGTGACTAGCGGGATCGTTGAGCAGTTCTTC.

V and J are TRBV2 and TRBJ2-7, with 8 bases fitting TRBD2. J was trimmed by 5 bases and V by 3 bases; bases with no gene match: 6. CDR3 length equals 14 residues. Germline V CDR1 and CDR2: SNHLY, FYNNEI. In DNA, the CDR3 is TGTGCCAGCAGTGAGCGGGGGGCTCAGCACGAGCAGTACTTC. Translated, it gives CASSERGAQHEQYF.

The chain uses TRBV13 and TRBJ1-2; 8 nucleotides line up with TRBD1. Germline V gene sequence: CDR1 PRHDT, CDR2 FYEKMQ (reference sequence). The junction had 2 bases not matched to a gene; V was cut back by 0 bases and J by 5 bases. The CDR3 extends over 14 amino acids. CDR3 nucleotide sequence: TGTGCCAGCAGCTTAGGGACAGGGGAGTATGGCTACACCTTC. Protein product: CASSLGTGEYGYTF.

CDR3 DNA sequence: TGTGCCAGCTCACTGAGTAGCGGGTTTGAGACCCAGTACTTC. Protein product: CASSLSSGFETQYF. J is TRBJ2-5 and V is TRBV18; 7 positions match TRBD2. The CDR3 sequence is 14 residues long. Trimming removed 4 bases from V and 5 bases from J; junction bases left unmatched: 7. CDR1 KGHSH and CDR2 LQKENI come from the germline V gene.

The chain has TRBV19 and TRBJ2-5; 7 nucleotides match TRBD1. This CDR3 is 14 amino acids long. Germline-derived CDR1 and CDR2 are LNHDA and SQIVND (reference sequence). Unmatched junction bases numbered 4, after V lost 4 bases and J lost 2 bases. This CDR3 reads CASSTWDRQETQYF. Written as DNA, the CDR3 is TGTGCCAGTAGTACTTGGGACAGACAAGAGACCCAGTACTTC.

V is TRBV5-1 and J is TRBJ1-3, with 8 bases matching TRBD1. The germline CDR1 and CDR2 sequences are SGHRS and YFSETQ. V shed 0 bases and J 0 bases; nucleotides not matched to a gene: 2. The CDR3 covers 16 residues. CDR3: CASSLGDRISGNTIYF. The CDR3 DNA sequence: TGCGCCAGCAGCTTGGGGGACAGGATCTCTGGAAACACCATATATTTT.

This clone appeared a few times. The chain uses TRBV4-2 and TRBJ2-2; maybe TRBD2 (5 bases). Looked up from germline, CDR1 is LGHNA and CDR2 is YNFKEQ. V was trimmed by 0 bases and J by 2 bases, leaving 16 bases between them. The CDR3 consists of 18 residues. The CDR3 is CASSQDDRGAQNTGELFF. The CDR3 nucleotides are TGTGCCAGCAGCCAAGATGATCGGGGAGCCCAAAACACCGGGGAGCTGTTTTTT.

The sample holds a few counts of this clone. The chain couples TRBV15 to TRBJ1-5; possible D gene TRBD1, 5 bases. This CDR3 contains 15 residues. Trimming took off 0 bases at V and 2 bases at J, with 8 bases between the two ends. Germline loops: CDR1 LNHNV, CDR2 YYDKDF (reference sequence). CDR3 region: CATSRDLGGNQPQHF. The CDR3 DNA sequence: TGTGCCACCAGCAGAGATTTAGGGGGCAATCAGCCCCAGCATTTT.

The gene calls are TRBV28 and TRBJ1-1; weak D call: TRBD1 (6 bases). Trimming left V 4 bases short and J 7 bases short, with 10 bases between. Germline CDR1 MDHEN, CDR2 SYDVKM. CDR3 size: 12 residues. This chain's CDR3 is CASSYGQNEAFF. The CDR3 region has the DNA TGTGCCAGCAGTTACGGACAGAATGAAGCTTTCTTT.

V gene TRBV2 combines with J gene TRBJ1-5; D is undetermined. Germline V lookup: CDR1 SNHLY, CDR2 FYNNEI. Trimming stripped 6 bases from V and 2 bases from J, with 11 bases between. There are 14 residues in the CDR3. This CDR3 is CASSQARGNQPQHF. The CDR3 DNA reads TGTGCCAGCAGCCAGGCGAGGGGCAATCAGCCCCAGCATTTT.

This chain links TRBV11-2 with TRBJ1-1; D possibly corresponds to TRBD1 (5 bases). Trimming left V 5 bases short and J 1 base short, with 8 bases between. CDR3 size: 13 residues. The germline V gene has CDR1 SGHAT and CDR2 FQNNGV. CDR3 bases: TGTGCCAGCAGCACGCAGGGGAACACTGAAGCTTTCTTT. Its protein is CASSTQGNTEAFF.